The 4 T cell receptor beta chains below come from one sample, sequenced in a study of cytomegalovirus exposure and HLA in healthy donors. It was with 60 Vbeta and 13 Jbeta primers that the PCR ran. Sequenced by immunoSEQ multiplex PCR; TCRdb stores in-frame clones only, minus some. The clone table shows about 170,000 clones, with the ten largest holding about 0.81%. Sequencing input: PBMCs. The receptors originated from a woman under 30 in good health and CMV-seropositive.

V and J are TRBV27 and TRBJ1-1, with D possibly being TRBD1 (6 bases). The ends were cut back, 3 bases at V and 1 base at J, with 12 bases in the middle. Germline lookup yields CDR1 MNHEY and CDR2 SMNVEV (reference sequence). The CDR3 is made up of 15 amino acids. In DNA form, the CDR3 reads TGTGCCAGCAGTTTGCAAGCGACAGGGAACACTGAAGCTTTCTTT. Translation gives CASSLQATGNTEAFF.

V usage is TRBV18 and J usage is TRBJ1-5; D possibly corresponds to TRBD1 (5 bases). CDR3 length equals 15 residues. Trimming left V 6 bases short and J 7 bases short, with 19 bases between. Germline assignment: CDR1 KGHSH and CDR2 LQKENI. CDR3 nucleotides: TGTGCCAGCTCCCGGGGGGAGGACCTGGGACAGCCCCAGCATTTT. It encodes CASSRGEDLGQPQHF.

The V gene is TRBV6-6, the J gene TRBJ1-1; the D gene is possibly TRBD1 (6 bases). From germline, CDR1 is MNHNY and CDR2 SVGAGI (reference sequence). Trimming cost V 5 bases and J 11 bases, with 18 bases left between them. The CDR3 runs to 13 residues. The CDR3 nucleotides read TGTGCCAGCAGTCCCGGACAGATTAAGACGGCTTTCTTT. Translating it yields CASSPGQIKTAFF.

The J gene is TRBJ1-2, the V gene TRBV19; possible D gene TRBD1, 6 bases. V lost 6 bases and J 4 bases, leaving 15 bases between the germline ends. Germline CDR1 is LNHDA and CDR2 is SQIVND (reference sequence). This CDR3 contains 14 residues. The CDR3 coding sequence is TGTGCCAGTAGCCTCGGACAGTCACTCTATGGCTACACCTTC. As protein: CASSLGQSLYGYTF.